This TCR beta chain was identified in a study of blood T cell repertoires in COVID-19. Some clones are missing from TCRdb's copy, which holds only in-frame ones; the method was immunoSEQ multiplex PCR. The table includes approximately 63,000 clones, around 89% detected once. Sequenced input: peripheral blood. The receptor's source is a woman in her fifties or sixties with COVID-19, enrolled during active disease.

The CDR3 loop reads CASSQEGGGRAAYNEQFF. CDR3 DNA: TGTGCCAGCAGCCAAGAGGGGGGCGGGAGGGCCGCCTACAATGAGCAGTTCTTC. The V call is TRBV3-1 (or the pseudogene TRBV3-2), the J call TRBJ2-1, with 9 bases matching TRBD2. There are 18 residues in the CDR3. The germline V gene has CDR1 LGHDT and CDR2 YNNKEL (reference sequence). The junction had 8 bases not matched to a gene; V was cut back by 0 bases and J by 2 bases.